Listed below are T cell receptor beta chains from one sample, sequenced in a study of T cell responses to AZD1222 COVID-19 vaccine. Only in-frame clones appear in the TCRdb table, and some are missing; sequencing was by immunoSEQ multiplex PCR. This table holds 95,000 to 150,000 clones, roughly 91% found once. The source was peripheral blood, collected 28 days after the second AZD1222 dose. The receptors were sampled from an adult who received the AZD1222 COVID-19 vaccine. The CDR3 runs from the conserved cysteine through the conserved F or W. A D gene is named only where the DNA matches it firmly. Size is omitted from some rows. Given values are once, few, many or a class for expanded clones.

clone size,V gene,J gene,D gene,CDR3 protein,CDR3 DNA
NA,TRBV7-9,TRBJ1-2,TRBD1,CASSLPPGQGRGYTF,TGTGCCAGCAGCTTACCTCCGGGACAGGGGAGAGGCTACACCTTC
NA,TRBV27,TRBJ1-1,NA,CASSLTRNTEAFF,TGTGCCAGCAGCCTTACACGGAACACTGAAGCTTTCTTT
NA,TRBV27,TRBJ1-2,NA,CASSLRGWGPYGYTF,TGTGCCAGCAGTTTAAGGGGTTGGGGTCCCTATGGCTACACCTTC
NA,TRBV10-2,TRBJ1-1,NA,CASSAANTEAFF,TGCGCCAGCAGTGCCGCGAACACTGAAGCTTTCTTT
NA,TRBV19,TRBJ2-1,NA,CASSILSGPSSYNEQFF,TGTGCCAGTAGTATATTGAGCGGGCCCAGCTCCTACAATGAGCAGTTCTTC
NA,TRBV6-9,TRBJ2-6,NA,CASSYWLSGANVLTF,TGTGCCAGCAGTTATTGGCTCTCTGGGGCCAACGTCCTGACTTTC
NA,TRBV5-1,TRBJ2-5,NA,CASSTQGTEETQYF,TGCGCCAGCAGCACCCAGGGGACGGAAGAGACCCAGTACTTC
NA,TRBV6-4,TRBJ2-1,NA,CASSPGGGQATYNEQFF,TGTGCCAGCAGCCCCGGGGGGGGACAGGCTACCTACAATGAGCAGTTCTTC
NA,TRBV2,TRBJ1-1,NA,CASWGGAEAFF,TGTGCCAGCTGGGGTGGCGCTGAAGCTTTCTTT
NA,TRBV14,TRBJ1-5,NA,CASSQDEGKSSNQPQHF,TGTGCCAGCAGCCAAGATGAGGGGAAAAGCAGCAATCAGCCCCAGCATTTT
NA,TRBV9,TRBJ2-2,TRBD1,CASSVGSTGYTGELFF,TGTGCCAGCAGCGTAGGATCGACAGGGTACACCGGGGAGCTGTTTTTT
once,TRBV7-2,TRBJ2-1,NA,CASSPTRLGEQFF,TGTGCCAGCAGCCCCACGCGACTGGGAGAGCAGTTCTTC
NA,TRBV3-1/TRBV3-2,TRBJ2-5,TRBD2,CASSQGTSGVETQYF,TGTGCCAGCAGCCAGGGGACTAGCGGGGTAGAGACCCAGTACTTC
once,TRBV15,TRBJ1-6,TRBD1,CATSSQTGGNSPLHF,TGTGCCACCAGCAGTCAGACAGGGGGGAATTCACCCCTCCACTTT
NA,TRBV6-1,TRBJ1-5,TRBD1,CASSDQGGNQPQHF,TGTGCCAGCAGTGACCAGGGGGGCAATCAGCCCCAGCATTTT
NA,TRBV2,TRBJ2-7,NA,CASRTGSISYEQYF,TGTGCCAGCAGAACCGGGTCGATCTCCTACGAGCAGTACTTC
NA,TRBV5-4,TRBJ2-5,TRBD2,CASSLAGATETQYF,TGTGCCAGCAGCTTAGCGGGGGCCACGGAGACCCAGTACTTC
NA,TRBV19,TRBJ1-5,TRBD1,CASSVRVGTGGQPQHF,TGTGCCAGTAGTGTAAGAGTTGGGACAGGGGGTCAGCCCCAGCATTTT
NA,TRBV6-2/TRBV6-3,TRBJ1-1,NA,CASSLSQGNTEAFF,TGTGCCAGCAGTTTGTCACAGGGGAACACTGAAGCTTTCTTT
few,TRBV9,TRBJ1-5,NA,CASSDGVGQPQHF,TGTGCCAGCAGCGACGGAGTGGGACAGCCCCAGCATTTT
NA,TRBV7-9,TRBJ1-2,TRBD1,CASSPQGGADYGYTF,TGTGCCAGCAGCCCGCAAGGGGGCGCGGACTATGGCTACACCTTC
NA,TRBV4-2,TRBJ2-2,NA,CASSHVLQRDTGELFF,TGTGCCAGCAGCCACGTTCTCCAAAGGGACACCGGGGAGCTGTTTTTT
once,TRBV3-1/TRBV3-2,TRBJ2-3,TRBD2,CASSQRAGGLADTQYF,TGTGCCAGCAGCCAAAGAGCGGGGGGGCTCGCAGATACGCAGTATTTT
NA,TRBV27,TRBJ2-5,NA,CASSFKRTQETQYF,TGTGCCAGCAGTTTCAAGCGGACCCAAGAGACCCAGTACTTC
NA,TRBV12-3/TRBV12-4,TRBJ2-1,NA,CASGLANEQFF,TGTGCCAGCGGATTAGCTAATGAGCAGTTCTTC